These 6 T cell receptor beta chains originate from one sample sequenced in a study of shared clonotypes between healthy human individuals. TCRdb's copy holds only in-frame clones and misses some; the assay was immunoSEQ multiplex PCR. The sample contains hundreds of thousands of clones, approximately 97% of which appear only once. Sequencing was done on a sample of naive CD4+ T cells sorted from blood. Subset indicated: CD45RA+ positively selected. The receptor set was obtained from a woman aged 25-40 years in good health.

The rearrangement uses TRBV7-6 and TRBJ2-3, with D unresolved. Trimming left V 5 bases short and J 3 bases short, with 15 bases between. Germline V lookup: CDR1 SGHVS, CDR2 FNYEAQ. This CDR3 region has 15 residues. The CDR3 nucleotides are TGTGCCAGCAGCCTTAACACGGTGGAAACAGATACGCAGTATTTT. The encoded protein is CASSLNTVETDTQYF.

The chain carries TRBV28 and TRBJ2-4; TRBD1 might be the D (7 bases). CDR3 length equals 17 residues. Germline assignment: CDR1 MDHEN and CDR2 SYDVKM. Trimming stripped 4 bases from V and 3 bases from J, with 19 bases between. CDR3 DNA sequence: TGTGCCAGCAGTTACCCCCCAGGGGGAGGTGGCAAAAACATTCAGTACTTC. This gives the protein CASSYPPGGGGKNIQYF.

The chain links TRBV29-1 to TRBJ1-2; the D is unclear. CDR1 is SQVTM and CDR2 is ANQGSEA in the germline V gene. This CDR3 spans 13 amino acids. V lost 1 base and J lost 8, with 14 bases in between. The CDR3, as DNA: TGCAGCGTTGAAGGAGGAACCCGGAACGGCTACACCTTC. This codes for CSVEGGTRNGYTF.

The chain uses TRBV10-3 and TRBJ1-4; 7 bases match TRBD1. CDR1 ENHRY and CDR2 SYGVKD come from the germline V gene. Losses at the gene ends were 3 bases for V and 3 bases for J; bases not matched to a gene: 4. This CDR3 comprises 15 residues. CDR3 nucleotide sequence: TGTGCCATCAGTGAATCAACAGGGGCTAATGAAAAACTGTTTTTT. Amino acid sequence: CAISESTGANEKLFF.

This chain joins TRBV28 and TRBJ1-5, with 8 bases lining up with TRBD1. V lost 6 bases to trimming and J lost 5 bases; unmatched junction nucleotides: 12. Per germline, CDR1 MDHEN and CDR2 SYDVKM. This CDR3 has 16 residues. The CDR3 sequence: CASRINPTGGYQPQHF. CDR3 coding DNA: TGTGCCAGCAGAATTAACCCTACAGGGGGTTATCAGCCCCAGCATTTT.

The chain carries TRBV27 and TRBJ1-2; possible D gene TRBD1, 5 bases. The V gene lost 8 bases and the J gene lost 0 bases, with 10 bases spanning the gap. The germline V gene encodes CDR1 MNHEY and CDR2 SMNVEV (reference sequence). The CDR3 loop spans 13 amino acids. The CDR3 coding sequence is TGTGCCAGCGGGTGGGGGGCTAACTATGGCTACACCTTC. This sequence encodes CASGWGANYGYTF.